The sequence of this T cell receptor (beta chain) was determined in a study of blood T cell repertoires in COVID-19. The wider study: Whether acute or convalescent, the COVID-19 samples came from the United States, Italy and Spain. T cells, B-cell-depleted T cells, or PBMCs supplied cDNA or gDNA.

Germline-derived CDR1 and CDR2 are MDHEN and SYDVKM. This CDR3 contains 14 residues. Deletions cut 2 bases from V and 5 bases from J, with 12 bases between. As handled by the study authors: Reference gene primer amplification gave estimated nucleated cell counts. This table comes from immunoSEQ multiplex PCR, and its TCRdb copy is limited to in-frame clones, with some not included. V, J and clone size are taken as reported in that table, and D and trimming were inferred from the DNA itself. This table holds more than 30,000 clones, about 89% found once. This receptor was identified in a man in his forties or fifties with active or convalescent COVID-19. The chain couples TRBV28 to TRBJ1-1; perhaps TRBD1 as D (5 bases). Sequenced sample: peripheral blood. Written as DNA, the CDR3 is TGTGCCAGCAGTTTAGGAGGGGTCGGGACTGAAGCTTTCTTT. This encodes CASSLGGVGTEAFF.